This entry describes one T cell receptor (beta chain). This CDR3 has 14 amino acids. Trimming pared 7 bases from V and 8 bases from J, leaving 20 bases between. Germline V gene data show CDR1 as MNHEY and CDR2 as SVGAGI. The data are from a study of blood T cell repertoires in COVID-19. Some clones are missing from TCRdb's copy, which holds only in-frame ones; the method was immunoSEQ multiplex PCR. The table records about 160,000 clones, 79% of them present only once. This TCR derives from a woman in her sixties or seventies with COVID-19, enrolled during active disease. The sample comprised peripheral blood. The rearrangement uses TRBV6-5 and TRBJ1-2; D may be TRBD1 (6 bases). CDR3 protein: CASTPGHSLGGYTF. The DNA of the CDR3 is TGTGCCAGCACCCCGGGACACTCCTTGGGGGGCTACACCTTC.